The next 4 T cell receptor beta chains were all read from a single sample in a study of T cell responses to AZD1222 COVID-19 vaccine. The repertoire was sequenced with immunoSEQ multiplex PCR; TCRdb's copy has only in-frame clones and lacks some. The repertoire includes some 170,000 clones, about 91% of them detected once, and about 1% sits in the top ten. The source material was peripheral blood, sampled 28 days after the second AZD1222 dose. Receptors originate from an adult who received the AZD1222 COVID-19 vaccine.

CDR3 in DNA: TGTGCCAGCAGTCGACAGGGCCTCTATGGCTACACCTTC. It is translated as CASSRQGLYGYTF. The rearrangement uses TRBV6-5 and TRBJ1-2; 7 positions match TRBD1. The ends lost 5 bases at V and 4 bases at J; junction bases unmatched: 4. Germline V CDR1 and CDR2: MNHEY, SVGAGI. The CDR3 covers 13 residues.

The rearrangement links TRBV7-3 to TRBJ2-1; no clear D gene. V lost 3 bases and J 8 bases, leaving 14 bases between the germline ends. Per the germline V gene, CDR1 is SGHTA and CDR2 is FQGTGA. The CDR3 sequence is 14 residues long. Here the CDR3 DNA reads TGTGCCAGCAGCTTGTCACTTGGGGTCTATGAGCAGTTCTTC. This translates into CASSLSLGVYEQFF.

The CDR3 loop reads CAIRGGRGETQYF. CDR3 coding DNA: TGTGCCATCCGAGGGGGGCGGGGTGAGACCCAGTACTTC. The V and J genes are TRBV10-3 and TRBJ2-5; possibly TRBD1 or TRBD2 for D (6 bases each). Germline values: CDR1 ENHRY, CDR2 SYGVKD. CDR3 length: 13 amino acids. V was shortened by 8 bases and J by 5 bases, with 15 bases between the two germline ends.

The chain's CDR3 is CASRPSGVETQYF. The CDR3 DNA reads TGTGCCAGCAGACCTAGCGGGGTTGAGACCCAGTACTTC. The V and J genes are TRBV5-4 and TRBJ2-5; TRBD2 agrees at 9 bases. The V and J ends lost 5 bases and 5 bases, in that order; junction bases with no gene match: 4. This CDR3 is built from 13 residues. Germline CDR1 and CDR2: SGHNT and YYREEE (reference sequence).